This T cell receptor beta chain was retrieved from a study of blood T cells in healthy people across ages. The overall study: About one barcoded beta molecule per two T cells was the capture yield of template switching.

About this clonotype itself: Its antigen is still unknown. Compared with germline, one end of the junction differs, possibly owing to a read error.

General study findings and limits: What prevented conclusive comparison of naive and antigen-experienced cells was that PBMCs were unsorted.

Each individual donor underwent a draw of roughly 10 milliliters of peripheral blood. Every sample gave at least 5 micrograms of total RNA when it was extracted. For the second PCR, which ran for about 7 to 11 cycles, a sample-barcoded 5' primer and a J-beta primer mix were used. TCRdb fed the 5' RACE reads into MiXCR, producing one record per CDR3 protein. The sample comprises 1.6 million or so distinct CDR3 sequences, 30% to 35% of which are singletons, and roughly 10% rests with the top ten. In germline, CDR1 is MNHNS, CDR2 SASEGT. CDR3 length: 15 amino acids. Input material: blood. This chain links TRBV6-1 with TRBJ1-4, with a weak D call TRBD1 (5 bases). The clonotype comes from a woman in her twenties or thirties in good health. The CDR3 sequence: CASSEARGFNEKLFF. In DNA, the CDR3 is TGTGCCAGCAGCGAAGCACGGGGGTTTAATGAAAAACTGTTTTTT.